Listed below are T cell receptor beta chains from one sample, sequenced in a study of blood T cell repertoires in COVID-19. Sequenced by immunoSEQ multiplex PCR; TCRdb stores in-frame clones only, minus some. The sample has roughly 230,000 clones, less than 90% seen once. Sequenced input: peripheral blood. These receptors all stem from a woman aged 80 or older with COVID-19, enrolled during active disease. Each CDR3 is given without its conserved first and last residue. The order of the fields is D gene, clone size, V gene, CDR3 protein. A D gene is named only where the DNA matches it firmly. Only some rows state a clone size, as once, few, many or a class for expanded clones.

>.|.|TRBV2
ASSVGVMNTEAF
>TRBD1|.|TRBV28
ASRPGTGISGVTEAF
>.|.|TRBV2
ASSETGQSTSTDTQY
>.|.|TRBV18
ASSQNGDTEAF
>TRBD1|.|TRBV18
ASSAKGQFNSPLH
>.|.|TRBV6-5
ASSATGSTEAF
>.|.|TRBV10-1
ASSGGDLHNSPLH
>.|.|TRBV2
ASGVLNSPLH
>.|.|TRBV6-6
ASSGGARTDSYEQY
>.|.|TRBV18
ASSPLGGAGSNYGYT
>.|.|TRBV2
ASLVAPTEAF
>TRBD1|.|TRBV3-1/TRBV3-2
ASSLGQGGGYT
>.|.|TRBV19
ASSIGSQVINSPLH
>.|.|TRBV28
ASSLALSGYT
>.|.|TRBV7-6
ASSLEGGSTEAF
>.|.|TRBV4-2
ASSQETAGRAQMGYT
>.|.|TRBV12-3/TRBV12-4
ASSLILGEAF
>TRBD1|.|TRBV19
ASSIDRDRVSDTQY
>.|.|TRBV5-1
ASSETPTNYGYT
>.|.|TRBV4-3
ASSQGAGAGELF
>TRBD2|.|TRBV28
ASQGGAGGNTGELF
>TRBD2|.|TRBV5-1
ASSLRISTSGEYEQY
>.|.|TRBV5-1
ASTREGGNQETQY
>.|.|TRBV19
ASSSSGTYAEKLF
>.|.|TRBV30
AGRFRDTGELF
>.|.|TRBV5-1
ASSPDSPLSTDTQY
>TRBD2|.|TRBV19
ASSGTSIGIQY
>TRBD1|once|TRBV9
ASSVEGAVWETQY
>TRBD2|once|TRBV11-1
ASSILAGTLTDTQY
>TRBD1|.|TRBV19
ASRDRGGNTEAF
>.|.|TRBV7-3
ASSPMGEGKAF
>.|once|TRBV7-7
ASSFTGVSGANVLT
>.|.|TRBV7-2
ASSERYTGELF
>TRBD1|.|TRBV3-1/TRBV3-2
ASSQSGTGNSGNTIY
>TRBD1|.|TRBV27
ASSSTGQAYEQY
>.|.|TRBV19
ASSIGGAYTEAF
>.|.|TRBV12-3/TRBV12-4
ASSLYRNYQVY
>TRBD1|.|TRBV10-3
AIRDLGQDYGYT
>.|.|TRBV7-2
ASSTQGRETQY
>.|.|TRBV28
ASSSPGLFFRGYT
>.|few|TRBV18
ASSPDAGRGAEAF
>.|.|TRBV6-6
ASSYLQNYGYT
>.|.|TRBV3-1/TRBV3-2
ASSQDVRLRGNYGYT
>.|.|TRBV7-8
ASSSTGLYYNEQF
>.|.|TRBV3-1/TRBV3-2
ASSQARVEKLF
>.|.|TRBV4-1
ASSPERGAQRNQPQH
>TRBD1|.|TRBV6-5
ASRSRGQGNGYT
>.|few|TRBV6-5
ASSYAVGNQPQH
>.|.|TRBV3-1/TRBV3-2
ASTQGYGYT
>.|.|TRBV29-1
SVERSQGGGYT
>TRBD1|.|TRBV18
ASSQQTGGTGELF
>.|.|TRBV30
AVDTTILEAF
>.|few|TRBV10-2
ASSESKGLYGYT
>TRBD1|once|TRBV5-1
ASSPGTGNYGYT
>.|.|TRBV3-1/TRBV3-2
ASSQGGAGANVLT